The sequence of this TCR beta chain was determined in a study of T cell changes during pregnancy in multiple sclerosis. The table came from immunoSEQ multiplex PCR; TCRdb's copy has only in-frame clones and leaves some out. The table lists 45,000 to 60,000 clones, over 80% of them singletons, with roughly 0.71% in the top ten. The length of the CDR3 is 13 residues. V was pared by 4 bases and J by 3 bases, with 7 bases between. Germline CDR1 MNHEY, CDR2 SVGAGI. This sample comprised CD4+ T cells from peripheral blood mononuclear cells, obtained in the third trimester of pregnancy. V and J are TRBV6-5 and TRBJ1-5; D not certain. The sequence came from a female donor with multiple sclerosis, enrolled in a pregnancy study. The CDR3 bases are TGTGCCAGCAGTTCTTTAATCAATCAGCCCCAGCATTTT. It yields the protein CASSSLINQPQHF.